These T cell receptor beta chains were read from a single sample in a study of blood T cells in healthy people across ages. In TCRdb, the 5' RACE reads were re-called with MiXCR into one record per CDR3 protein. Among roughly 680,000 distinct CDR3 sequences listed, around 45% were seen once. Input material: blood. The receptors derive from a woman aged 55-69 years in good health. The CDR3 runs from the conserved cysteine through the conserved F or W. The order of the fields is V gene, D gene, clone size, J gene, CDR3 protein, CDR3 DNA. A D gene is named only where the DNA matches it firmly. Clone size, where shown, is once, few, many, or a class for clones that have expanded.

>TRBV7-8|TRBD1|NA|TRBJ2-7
CASSLGLGQRILYEQYF
TGTGCCAGCAGCTTAGGGTTGGGACAGAGAATACTTTACGAGCAGTACTTC
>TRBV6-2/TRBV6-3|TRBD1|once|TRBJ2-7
CASKSGGNYEQYF
TGTGCCAGCAAGTCAGGGGGCAATTACGAGCAGTACTTC
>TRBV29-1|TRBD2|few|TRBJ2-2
CSVGSGSGTGELFF
TGCAGCGTTGGTAGCGGGAGCGGCACCGGGGAGCTGTTTTTT
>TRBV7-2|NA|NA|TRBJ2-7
CASSLSQGTLEAYEQYF
TGTGCCAGCAGCTTATCACAGGGTACCTTGGAAGCCTACGAGCAGTACTTC
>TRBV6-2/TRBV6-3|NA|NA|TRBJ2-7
CASSLSVFEQYF
TGTGCCAGCAGTTTATCAGTCTTCGAGCAGTACTTC
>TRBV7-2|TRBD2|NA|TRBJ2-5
CASSFSASGSLYEQYF
TGTGCCAGCAGTTTTTCGGCTAGCGGGAGTCTTTATGAGCAGTACTTC
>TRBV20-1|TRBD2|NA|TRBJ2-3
CSATETSGSWDTQYF
TGCAGTGCAACAGAGACTAGCGGGAGTTGGGATACGCAGTATTTT
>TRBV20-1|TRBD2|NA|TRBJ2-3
CSARLTSGRAVSTDTQYF
TGCAGTGCTAGACTAACTAGCGGGAGGGCCGTGAGCACAGATACGCAGTATTTT
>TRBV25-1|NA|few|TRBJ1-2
CASSQDTSYGYTF
TGTGCCAGCAGTCAGGACACCAGCTATGGCTACACCTTC
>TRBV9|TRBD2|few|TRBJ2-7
CASSAAGDSYNEQYF
TGTGCCAGCAGCGCCGCGGGGGACTCCTACAATGAGCAGTACTTC
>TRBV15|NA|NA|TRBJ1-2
CATSRDQKDNGYTF
TGTGCCACCAGCAGAGATCAGAAGGATAATGGCTACACCTTC
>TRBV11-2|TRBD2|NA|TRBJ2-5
CASSLEPSGRETQYF
TGTGCCAGCAGCTTAGAGCCTAGCGGGAGGGAGACCCAGTACTTC
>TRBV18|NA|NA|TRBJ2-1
CASSPLGYGNNEQFF
TGTGCCAGCTCACCACTGGGGTATGGCAACAATGAGCAGTTCTTC
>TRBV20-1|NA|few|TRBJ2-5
CSAIVGWETQYF
TGCAGTGCTATTGTCGGGTGGGAGACCCAGTACTTC
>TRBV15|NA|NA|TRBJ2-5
CATSRGSPQETQYF
TGTGCCACCAGCAGAGGAAGCCCCCAAGAGACCCAGTACTTC
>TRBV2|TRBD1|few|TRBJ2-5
CASDEDRVYQETQYF
TGTGCCAGCGATGAGGACAGGGTGTACCAAGAGACCCAGTACTTC
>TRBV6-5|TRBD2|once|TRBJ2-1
CATSYGGAENEQFF
TGTGCCACCAGCTACGGGGGGGCAGAGAATGAGCAGTTCTTC
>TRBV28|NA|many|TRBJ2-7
CASSWGPRNYEQYF
TGTGCCAGCAGTTGGGGCCCTCGGAACTACGAGCAGTACTTC
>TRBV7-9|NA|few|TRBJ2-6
CASSLAPGLRNSGANVLTF
TGTGCCAGCAGCTTAGCCCCGGGACTCAGGAATTCTGGGGCCAACGTCCTGACTTTC
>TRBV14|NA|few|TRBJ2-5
CASSLGRQGLRETQYF
TGTGCCAGCAGCCTTGGCCGACAGGGACTACGGGAGACCCAGTACTTC
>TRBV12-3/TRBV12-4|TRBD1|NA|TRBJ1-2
CASSRLQGAGGYTF
TGTGCCAGCAGTCGCCTTCAGGGGGCGGGCGGCTACACCTTC
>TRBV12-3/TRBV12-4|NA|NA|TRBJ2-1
CASSPGGSHNEQFF
TGTGCCAGCAGTCCCGGCGGCAGCCACAATGAGCAGTTCTTC
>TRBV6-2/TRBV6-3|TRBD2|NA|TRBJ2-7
CASSDGAGAVYEQYF
TGTGCCAGCAGCGACGGAGCGGGAGCGGTCTACGAGCAGTACTTC
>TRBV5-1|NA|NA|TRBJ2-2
CASSSVIGDTGELFF
TGCGCCAGCAGCTCAGTTATAGGAGACACCGGGGAGCTGTTTTTT
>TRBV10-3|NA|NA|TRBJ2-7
CAISREGSYEQYF
TGTGCCATCAGTAGAGAGGGTTCCTACGAGCAGTACTTC
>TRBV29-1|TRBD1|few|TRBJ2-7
CSVETGGLYEQYF
TGCAGCGTTGAAACAGGGGGGCTCTACGAGCAGTACTTC
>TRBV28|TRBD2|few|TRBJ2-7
CASRAGTSFHEQYF
TGTGCCAGCAGGGCCGGGACTAGTTTCCACGAGCAGTACTTC
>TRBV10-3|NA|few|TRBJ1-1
CAISEGGMNTEAFF
TGTGCCATCAGTGAGGGGGGCATGAACACTGAAGCTTTCTTT
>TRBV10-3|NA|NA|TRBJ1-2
CAISESIGGNGYTF
TGTGCCATCAGTGAGTCGATCGGAGGCAATGGCTACACCTTC
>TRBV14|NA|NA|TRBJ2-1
CASSPPGLPLGNEQFF
TGTGCCAGCAGCCCCCCGGGACTCCCCTTGGGGAATGAGCAGTTCTTC
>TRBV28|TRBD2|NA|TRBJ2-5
CASTLGGIHQETQYF
TGTGCCAGCACCCTGGGAGGGATCCACCAAGAGACCCAGTACTTC
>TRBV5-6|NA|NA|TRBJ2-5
CASSSGMGIQETQYF
TGTGCCAGCAGCTCTGGGATGGGGATACAAGAGACCCAGTACTTC
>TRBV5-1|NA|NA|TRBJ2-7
CASRTLQGRTEQYF
TGCGCCAGCAGAACCCTGCAGGGTCGAACCGAGCAGTACTTC
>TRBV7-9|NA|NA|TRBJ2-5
CASSPDTRQMDEQYF
TGTGCCAGCAGCCCGGACACACGCCAGATGGATGAGCAGTACTTC
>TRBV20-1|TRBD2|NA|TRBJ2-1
CSARDLRRGTSGANNEQFF
TGCAGTGCTAGAGATCTAAGACGAGGGACTAGCGGGGCCAACAATGAGCAGTTCTTC
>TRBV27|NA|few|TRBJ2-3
CASSFRTATDTQYF
TGTGCCAGCAGTTTTCGGACTGCGACAGATACGCAGTATTTT
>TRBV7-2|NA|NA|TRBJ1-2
CASSSLWGPGYTF
TGTGCCAGCAGCTCGCTTTGGGGGCCGGGCTACACCTTC